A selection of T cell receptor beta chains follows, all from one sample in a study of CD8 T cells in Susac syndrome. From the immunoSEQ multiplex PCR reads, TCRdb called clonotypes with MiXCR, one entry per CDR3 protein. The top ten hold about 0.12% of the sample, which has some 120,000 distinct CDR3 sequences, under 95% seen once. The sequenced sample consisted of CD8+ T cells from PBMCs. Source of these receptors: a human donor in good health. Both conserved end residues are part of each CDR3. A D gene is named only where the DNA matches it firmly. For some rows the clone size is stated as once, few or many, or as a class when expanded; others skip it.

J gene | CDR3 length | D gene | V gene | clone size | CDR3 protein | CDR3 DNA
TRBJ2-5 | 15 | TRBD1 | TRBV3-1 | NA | CASSQDLHRGETQYF | TGTGCCAGCAGCCAAGATCTCCACAGGGGGGAGACCCAGTACTTC
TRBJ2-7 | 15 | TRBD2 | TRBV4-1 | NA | CASSQAGGATYEQYF | TGCGCCAGCAGCCAGGCGGGAGGGGCCACCTACGAGCAGTACTTC
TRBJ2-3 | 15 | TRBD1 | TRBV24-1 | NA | CATSDSGQGTDTQYF | TGTGCCACCAGTGATTCTGGACAGGGCACAGATACGCAGTATTTT
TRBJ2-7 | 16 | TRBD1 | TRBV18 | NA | CASSPLGQGSSYEQYF | TGTGCCAGCTCACCTCTTGGACAGGGTAGCTCCTACGAGCAGTACTTC
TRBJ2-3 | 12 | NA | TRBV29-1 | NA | CSVVKGADTQYF | TGCAGCGTTGTAAAAGGCGCCGATACGCAGTATTTT
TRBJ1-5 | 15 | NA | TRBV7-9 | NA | CASSSLRGSGQPQHF | TGTGCCAGCAGCTCCCTTCGGGGGTCGGGCCAGCCCCAGCATTTT
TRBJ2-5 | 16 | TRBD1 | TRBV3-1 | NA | CASSQGMTGRRETQYF | TGTGCCAGCAGCCAAGGGATGACAGGGCGACGCGAGACCCAGTACTTC
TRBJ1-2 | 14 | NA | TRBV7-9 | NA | CASQPGGFNYGYTF | TGTGCCTCTCAACCGGGAGGATTTAACTATGGCTACACCTTC
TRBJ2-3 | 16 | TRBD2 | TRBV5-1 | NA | CASSSTAGVDTDTQYF | TGCGCCAGCAGCTCAACAGCGGGAGTCGACACAGATACGCAGTATTTT
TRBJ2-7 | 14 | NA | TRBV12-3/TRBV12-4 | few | CASSLPGDSPEQYF | TGTGCCAGCAGTTTGCCCGGGGACTCTCCGGAGCAGTACTTC
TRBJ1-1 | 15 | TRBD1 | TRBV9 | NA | CASSRTGGPNTEAFF | TGTGCCAGCAGCCGGACAGGGGGCCCGAACACTGAAGCTTTCTTT
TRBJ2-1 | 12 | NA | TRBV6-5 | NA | CASRRGDREQFF | TGTGCCAGCAGACGAGGAGATCGTGAGCAGTTCTTC
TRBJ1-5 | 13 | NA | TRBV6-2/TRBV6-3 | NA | CASESQGNQPQHF | TGTGCCAGCGAGTCTCAGGGCAATCAGCCCCAGCATTTT
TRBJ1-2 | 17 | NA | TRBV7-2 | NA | CASSFGGYSGANYGYTF | TGTGCCAGCAGCTTTGGGGGATACAGCGGTGCTAACTATGGCTACACCTTC
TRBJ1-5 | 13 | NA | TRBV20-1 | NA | CSARGNSNQPQHF | TGCAGTGCTCGGGGGAATAGCAATCAGCCCCAGCATTTT
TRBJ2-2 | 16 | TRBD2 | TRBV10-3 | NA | CAITRTSGSNTGELFF | TGTGCCATCACTCGGACTAGCGGGTCGAACACCGGGGAGCTGTTTTTT
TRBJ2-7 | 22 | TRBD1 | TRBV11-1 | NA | CASSLGSGTGARLSLSSYEQYF | TGTGCCAGCAGCTTAGGATCCGGGACAGGGGCCCGGCTTTCTCTGAGCTCCTACGAGCAGTACTTC
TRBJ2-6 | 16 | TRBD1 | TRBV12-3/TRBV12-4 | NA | CASRSTGGSGANVLTF | TGTGCCAGCAGGTCGACAGGGGGCTCTGGGGCCAACGTCCTGACTTTC
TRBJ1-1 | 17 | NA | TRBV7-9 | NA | CASSSPIPVIGNTEAFF | TGTGCCAGCAGCTCCCCGATCCCGGTTATCGGGAACACTGAAGCTTTCTTT
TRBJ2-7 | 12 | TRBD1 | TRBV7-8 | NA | CASSQGQYEQYF | TGTGCCAGCAGCCAGGGACAGTACGAGCAGTACTTC
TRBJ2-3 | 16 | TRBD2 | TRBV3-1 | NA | CASSRRLAGGGDTQYF | TGTGCCAGCAGCCGAAGACTAGCGGGGGGAGGAGATACGCAGTATTTT
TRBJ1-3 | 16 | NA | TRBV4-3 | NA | CASSQGLQFSGNTIYF | TGCGCCAGCAGCCAAGGTCTTCAGTTCTCTGGAAACACCATATATTTT
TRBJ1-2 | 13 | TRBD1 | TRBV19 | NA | CASSARDRPGYTF | TGTGCCAGTAGTGCCCGGGACAGACCCGGCTACACCTTC
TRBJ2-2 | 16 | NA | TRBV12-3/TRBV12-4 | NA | CASSLDRVLNTGELFF | TGTGCCAGCAGTTTAGATCGGGTATTAAACACCGGGGAGCTGTTTTTT
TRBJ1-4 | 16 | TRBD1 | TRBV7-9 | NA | CASGSNGDRANEKLFF | TGTGCCAGCGGGTCGAACGGGGACAGGGCTAATGAAAAACTGTTTTTT
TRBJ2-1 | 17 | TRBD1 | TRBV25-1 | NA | CASSDPGGAVRYNEQFF | TGTGCCAGCAGTGACCCAGGGGGCGCGGTACGCTACAATGAGCAGTTCTTC
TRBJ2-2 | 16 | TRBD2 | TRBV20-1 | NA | CSARVGLAVNTGELFF | TGCAGTGCTAGGGTTGGACTAGCGGTGAACACCGGGGAGCTGTTTTTT
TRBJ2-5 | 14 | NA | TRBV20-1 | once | CSARPGVHSGTQYF | TGCAGTGCTCGCCCCGGGGTCCACTCTGGGACCCAGTACTTC